The T cell receptor (beta chain) described here comes from a study of blood T cell repertoires in COVID-19. In the study overall: COVID-19 samples collected from the United States, Italy and Spain covered acute and convalescent phases. The analysed material was cDNA or gDNA that came from T cells, B-cell-depleted T cells, or PBMCs.

This CDR3 has 13 amino acids. The V end lost 10 bases, the J end lost 0 bases, and 11 bases lay between the germline ends. Original processing notes: Amplification of reference gene primers was used by the study to estimate nucleated cell counts. The assay was immunoSEQ multiplex PCR, and TCRdb's table has in-frame clones only and misses some. V, J and clone size were drawn from that table, and D and trimming were deduced from the DNA. The sample holds about 150,000 clones; roughly 84% are singletons and the top ten take under 5.5%. Material: peripheral blood. The TCR comes from a human donor in a cohort sampled during active COVID-19. J is TRBJ2-3 and V is TRBV12-3 or TRBV12-4; D is perhaps TRBD1 (6 bases). For the CDR3, the DNA is TGTGCCACCCAGGGGCTTAGCACAGATACGCAGTATTTT. This encodes CATQGLSTDTQYF.